The next 27 T cell receptor beta chains were all read from a single sample in a study of CD8 T cells in ankylosing spondylitis. Broader study findings: A TCR beta motif of under 10 highly homologous variants appeared characteristic of ankylosing spondylitis blood.

Each CDR3 protein is one row after TCRdb ran MiXCR on the 5' RACE reads. The sample holds fewer than 550,000 distinct CDR3 sequences, less than 6% seen once. Antigens for these TCRs are unknown. Sequencing was carried out using blood, either unsorted or a sorted T cell fraction (not recorded which). These receptors came from a male donor with ankylosing spondylitis.

This clonotype was found many times. This chain joins TRBV5-6 and TRBJ2-7; TRBD1 or TRBD2 may be the D gene (6 bases each). The CDR3 is 16 amino acids. V was clipped by 1 base and J by 0 bases, with 14 bases between them. CDR1 and CDR2 from the germline V gene are SGHDT and YYEEEE. CDR3 coding DNA: TGTGCCAGCAGCTTGATGGGGGGCGCGGCCTCCTACGAGCAGTACTTC. This encodes CASSLMGGAASYEQYF.

This clonotype showed up many times. This chain joins TRBV10-3 and TRBJ2-7, with TRBD1 matching 8 bases. J was trimmed by 5 bases and V by 6 bases; bases with no gene match: 6. This CDR3 comprises 13 residues. Germline CDR1 is ENHRY and CDR2 is SYGVKD. CDR3 residues: CAISGQGVDEQYF. The CDR3 DNA sequence: TGTGCCATCAGCGGACAGGGTGTCGACGAGCAGTACTTC.

This clonotype was counted at least ten times. The rearrangement uses TRBV27 and TRBJ2-7; TRBD1 is a possible D gene (6 bases). The CDR3 runs to 14 residues. Germline-derived CDR1 and CDR2 are MNHEY and SMNVEV (reference sequence). Trimming stripped 3 bases from V and 6 bases from J, with 15 bases between. The CDR3 coding sequence is TGTGCCAGCAGTTTCACAGGGATTAGTGGCGAGCAGTACTTC. Translated: CASSFTGISGEQYF.

This clonotype was picked up many times. This rearrangement joins TRBV20-1 to TRBJ1-4, with unresolved D. The germline V gene has CDR1 DFQATT and CDR2 SNEGSKA (reference sequence). The ends were cut back, 5 bases at V and 8 bases at J, with 9 bases in the middle. The CDR3 covers 11 residues. The CDR3 is CSAYRHEKLFF. In DNA, the CDR3 is TGCAGTGCTTATCGACACGAAAAACTGTTTTTT.

This clonotype was found many times. This chain links TRBV20-1 with TRBJ1-2; D gene ambiguous. This CDR3 has 13 residues. Germline V lookup: CDR1 DFQATT, CDR2 SNEGSKA (reference sequence). The V gene lost 3 bases and the J gene lost 2 bases, with 10 bases spanning the gap. For the CDR3, the DNA is TGCAGTGCTAGTTTCGGCGAGAACTATGGCTACACCTTC. This encodes CSASFGENYGYTF.

This clonotype was recorded many times. The V call is TRBV25-1, the J call TRBJ2-2; D may correspond to TRBD1 or TRBD2 (5 bases each). The CDR3 covers 18 residues. Germline loops: CDR1 MGHDK, CDR2 SYGVNS. Trimming removed 8 bases at V and 5 bases at J, with 27 bases between. The CDR3 DNA reads TGTGCCAGCTCTCCAAGGGTCGGGGCTGCGGATTTGACCGGGGAGCTGTTTTTT. Translating gives CASSPRVGAADLTGELFF.

This clonotype came up many times. The rearrangement joins TRBV6-1 to TRBJ2-3; TRBD2 matches at 13 bases. This CDR3 comprises 18 residues. The germline V gene has CDR1 MNHNS and CDR2 SASEGT. The J segment lost 2 bases and the V segment lost 6 bases, leaving 11 bases of the junction unmatched. CDR3 loop: CASSRKPGLAGITDTQYF. CDR3 in DNA: TGTGCCAGCAGCCGAAAGCCGGGACTAGCGGGGATCACAGATACGCAGTATTTT.

In this sample, this clonotype turned up many times. The CDR3 loop is CASSFLEAGILYEQYF. CDR3 sequence (DNA): TGTGCCAGCAGCTTCCTAGAAGCGGGAATCTTATACGAGCAGTACTTC. V and J are TRBV5-5 and TRBJ2-7; 7 bases map to TRBD2. J lost 4 bases, V lost 2 bases, and 12 bases had no gene match. Per the germline V gene, CDR1 is SGHKS and CDR2 is YYEKEE (reference sequence). CDR3 size: 16 residues.

This clonotype was counted many times. The V gene is TRBV4-3, the J gene TRBJ2-5; D gene unclear. V was shortened by 1 base and J by 5 bases, with 17 bases between the two germline ends. The CDR3 loop spans 16 amino acids. Germline CDR1 reads LGHNA; CDR2 reads YSLEER. The CDR3 loop reads CASSQVGSTAWETQYF. For the CDR3, the DNA is TGCGCCAGCAGCCAAGTCGGATCGACGGCGTGGGAGACCCAGTACTTC.

This clonotype was observed a few times. V usage is TRBV15 and J usage is TRBJ2-1; 15 positions match TRBD2. The CDR3 is 19 amino acids. Trimming took 1 base from V and 8 from J; bases not matched to a gene: 12. Germline V gene lookup returns CDR1 LNHNV and CDR2 YYDKDF (reference sequence). CDR3 nucleotides: TGTGCCACCAGCAGAGTGGGGACCGGGACTAGCGGGAGGAGGTATGAGCAGTTCTTC. Protein: CATSRVGTGTSGRRYEQFF.

A few counts support this clonotype. The chain combines TRBV14 with TRBJ2-5, with D possibly TRBD2 on 5 matching bases. The CDR3 is 18 amino acids. V lost 0 bases, J lost 1 base, and 18 bases lay in between. Germline lookup yields CDR1 SGHDN and CDR2 FVKESK. The CDR3 region is CASSQDVAPAGGQETQYF. CDR3 in DNA: TGTGCCAGCAGCCAAGATGTGGCCCCCGCGGGTGGCCAAGAGACCCAGTACTTC.

J is TRBJ2-7 and V is TRBV7-2; D possibly corresponds to TRBD2 (7 bases). Germline V lookup: CDR1 SGHTA, CDR2 FQGNSA. The CDR3 contains 14 residues. V lost 0 bases and J 3 bases, leaving 9 bases between the germline ends. CDR3 sequence reads: CASSLAGGRYEQYF. In nucleotides, the CDR3 is TGTGCCAGCAGCTTAGCGGGGGGGCGCTACGAGCAGTACTTC.

This clonotype was seen at least ten times. This chain links TRBV28 with TRBJ2-1; the match to TRBD2 covers 7 bases. The CDR3 runs 17 residues. CDR1 is MDHEN, CDR2 SYDVKM, per germline. V was pared by 3 bases and J by 2 bases, with 10 bases of the junction left unmatched. The CDR3 bases are TGTGCCAGCAGTTTGTTGGCTAGCGGACTAACCTACAATGAGCAGTTCTTC. Translated, it gives CASSLLASGLTYNEQFF. Full variable domain (remainder filled in from reference TRBV28 and TRBJ2-1): DVKVTQSSRYLVKRTGEKVFLECVQDMDHENMFWYRQDPGLGLRLIYFSYDVKMKEKGDIPEGYSVSREKKERFSLILESASTNQTSMYLCASSLLASGLTYNEQFFGPGTRLTVL.

This clonotype was detected many times. The chain links TRBV29-1 to TRBJ2-7; maybe TRBD2 (6 bases). The ends were cut back, 7 bases at V and 8 bases at J, with 18 bases in the middle. From germline, CDR1 is SQVTM and CDR2 ANQGSEA. The CDR3 has 12 residues. The CDR3 region is CSARGLLTKQYF. CDR3 coding DNA: TGCAGCGCGCGGGGCCTTCTAACCAAGCAGTACTTC.

Only a few counts were recorded for this clonotype. The junction shows a germline mismatch at one end, possibly a read error. This chain uses TRBV5-6 with TRBJ1-2; tentatively, D is TRBD1 (6 bases). This CDR3 region has 15 residues. The germline CDR1 and CDR2 sequences are SGHDT and YYEEEE. As DNA, the CDR3 is TGTGCCATCAGCCCCGGGCTCGACAGGCTGGAGGGCTACACCTTC. Its protein is CAISPGLDRLEGYTF.

This clonotype appeared a few times. The rearrangement joins TRBV9 to TRBJ2-3; D ambiguous. The CDR3 is made up of 15 amino acids. With 0 bases removed from V and 6 bases from J, the gap between germline ends came to 14 bases. CDR1 SGDLS and CDR2 YYNGEE come from the germline V gene. The CDR3 loop reads CASSVVVSQADTQYF. The CDR3 nucleotides read TGTGCCAGCAGCGTAGTGGTCTCCCAAGCCGATACGCAGTATTTT.

This clonotype was detected ten times or more. The V call is TRBV5-1, the J call TRBJ2-7; D unresolved. The CDR3 spans 14 residues. V gave up 1 base and J gave up 0 bases, with 8 bases separating them. CDR1 and CDR2 (germline): SGHRS, YFSETQ. The DNA for the CDR3 is TGCGCCAGCAGCTTGCTCTCGCGCTCCTACGAGCAGTACTTC. Its protein product is CASSLLSRSYEQYF.

This clonotype was seen ten or more times. The CDR3 DNA reads as TGTGCCAGCAGCGTAGGAGGCTATGAGCAGTTCTTC. Translating it yields CASSVGGYEQFF. The chain combines TRBV9 with TRBJ2-1; D is undetermined. V lost 0 bases, J lost 8 bases, and 6 bases lay in between. The CDR3 is made up of 12 amino acids. The germline V gene encodes CDR1 SGDLS and CDR2 YYNGEE.

Only a few counts were recorded for this clonotype. This rearrangement joins TRBV7-2 to TRBJ2-1; no reliable D call. This CDR3 has 13 residues. CDR1 is SGHTA and CDR2 is FQGNSA in the germline V gene. Trimming took 2 bases from V and 5 from J, leaving 7 bases between them. The CDR3 sequence is CASSLNNHNEQFF. The CDR3 DNA follows: TGTGCCAGCAGCTTAAACAACCACAATGAGCAGTTCTTC.

This clonotype was seen repeatedly, ten times or more. The CDR3 coding sequence is TGTGCCAGCAGTTTCCCAGCGGGAGCCACCGAGCAGTACTTC. This gives the protein CASSFPAGATEQYF. V and J are TRBV28 and TRBJ2-7; TRBD2 aligns across 8 bases. Germline values: CDR1 MDHEN, CDR2 SYDVKM. CDR3 length: 14 residues. V lost 3 bases and J lost 6; bases outside the gene matches: 7.

In this sample, this clonotype turned up many times. This sequence joins TRBV4-3 and TRBJ2-7; D ambiguous. Germline CDR1 reads LGHNA; CDR2 reads YSLEER. The CDR3 consists of 15 residues. Trimming stripped 0 bases from V and 5 bases from J, with 14 bases between. In DNA form, the CDR3 reads TGCGCCAGCAGCCAAGATCCCAGGAGCATCGACGAGCAGTACTTC. This sequence encodes CASSQDPRSIDEQYF.

This clonotype was seen at least ten times. The rearrangement links TRBV12-3 or TRBV12-4 to TRBJ1-4, with 8 bases lining up with TRBD1. With V trimmed by 7 bases and J by 10 bases, 11 bases remained unmatched. The CDR3 sequence is 14 residues long. CDR3 loop: CASTLRGQAGKLFF. Here the CDR3 DNA reads TGTGCCAGCACCCTCAGGGGGCAAGCCGGAAAACTGTTTTTT.

This clonotype was seen ten or more times. The J gene is TRBJ1-5, the V gene TRBV15; 7 bases match TRBD1. Trimming took 6 bases from V and 1 from J; bases not matched to a gene: 6. The CDR3 sequence is 15 residues long. The V gene's germline CDR1 is LNHNV and CDR2 YYDKDF (reference sequence). The CDR3 reads CATRKTGQSNQPQHF. CDR3 in DNA: TGTGCCACCAGAAAGACAGGGCAGAGCAATCAGCCCCAGCATTTT.

CDR3 coding DNA: TGCGCCAGCAGCTTAGCGGGAGGGCCTTATTATGATGAGCAGTTCTTC. This codes for CASSLAGGPYYDEQFF. The V gene is TRBV5-1, the J gene TRBJ2-1; 10 bases map to TRBD2. With V trimmed by 2 bases and J by 8 bases, 10 bases remained unmatched. CDR3 length: 16 amino acids. The V gene's germline CDR1 is SGHRS and CDR2 YFSETQ.

This clonotype was seen a single time. The rearrangement links TRBV28 to TRBJ2-7; D call uncertain. Germline V gene data show CDR1 as MDHEN and CDR2 as SYDVKM. Trimming cost V 8 bases and J 3 bases, with 20 bases left between them. The CDR3 is made up of 15 amino acids. CDR3 residues: CASGSYQVDNYEQYF. As DNA, the CDR3 is TGTGCCAGCGGTAGCTACCAGGTTGATAACTACGAGCAGTACTTC.

This clonotype came up a few times. The rearrangement joins TRBV5-1 to TRBJ2-2; TRBD1 matches at 7 bases. The CDR3 spans 17 residues. With 3 bases clipped from V and 0 bases from J, the junction kept 8 bases outside the gene matches. Germline V gives CDR1 SGHRS, CDR2 YFSETQ. In nucleotides, the CDR3 is TGCGCCAGCAGCTCTCCCCCCGGGACAGCGAACACCGGGGAGCTGTTTTTT. As protein: CASSSPPGTANTGELFF.

As regards this clonotype: Just one base apart from a much larger clone, this may be a read error. V and J are TRBV6-5 and TRBJ1-2, with a tentative D call TRBD1 (5 bases). The CDR3 spans 13 residues. Germline CDR1 MNHEY, CDR2 SVGAGI. The CDR3 DNA reads TGTGACAGCAGTTACTCAACAGGCGTTGGCTACACCTTC. It codes for CDSSYSTGVGYTF.